This entry is about one T cell receptor (beta chain). Original processing notes: Estimates of nucleated cell counts were drawn from the amplification of reference gene primers. Using immunoSEQ multiplex PCR, the repertoire was profiled, and TCRdb retains in-frame clones only, with some absent. That table is the source of V, J and clone size, and D and trimming were worked out from the DNA. The data contain approximately 220,000 clones, 80% to 90% of them seen just once; the ten biggest clones take up around 5.5%. These data are taken from a study of blood T cell repertoires in COVID-19. In the study overall: PBMCs, B-cell-depleted T cells, or T cells were the source of the cDNA or gDNA that made up the material.

The CDR3 covers 14 residues. V shed 5 bases, J shed 8 bases, and the junction held 7 bases outside the gene matches. Germline CDR1 is SGHTA and CDR2 is FQGTGA. The specimen was peripheral blood. This TCR was recovered from a woman aged 60-75 years who had recovered from COVID-19. The chain combines TRBV7-3 with TRBJ2-1; TRBD2 matches at 9 bases. The DNA of the CDR3 is TGTGCCAGCAGCGAGCCGGGACTAGCTCATGAGCAGTTCTTC. Encoded protein: CASSEPGLAHEQFF.